Detailed here is one TCR beta chain. The antigen remains unidentified. These data come from a study of cytomegalovirus exposure and HLA in healthy donors. Study results and limitations: Later analysis associated a missense DCLRE1C variant with TCR beta V- and J-gene trimming. Cytomegalovirus status, reportedly, was diagnosed with high specificity and sensitivity by the classifier. In a later analysis, several top co-occurrence clusters appeared linked to parvovirus B19, influenza, CMV and Epstein-Barr virus.

13 Jbeta primers and 60 Vbeta primers were used for the PCR. Some clones are missing from TCRdb's copy, which holds only in-frame ones; the method was immunoSEQ multiplex PCR. The data hold under 150,000 clones, with 70% to 80% observed a single time. In germline, CDR1 is LNHDA, CDR2 SQIVND (reference sequence). Trimming removed 4 bases at V and 5 bases at J, with 12 bases between. This CDR3 has 13 residues. This sequence joins TRBV19 and TRBJ2-7; maybe TRBD2 (7 bases). The clonotype was recovered from a man aged 18-30 years in good health and CMV-seronegative. The specimen sequenced was PBMCs. The CDR3 sequence: CASSRGGPHEQYF. The DNA of the CDR3 is TGTGCCAGTAGTAGGGGGGGCCCACACGAGCAGTACTTC.